The 13 T cell receptor beta chains listed next were all sequenced from one sample in a study of T cells in localized non-small cell lung cancer. The assay was immunoSEQ multiplex PCR, and TCRdb's table has in-frame clones only and misses some. In the table there are 50,000 to 75,000 clones, roughly 90% of which are singletons. This specimen consisted of peripheral blood, obtained before any cancer treatment. The receptors shown here come from a man aged 40-75 years with stage I squamous cell lung carcinoma.

This rearrangement joins TRBV2 to TRBJ2-1; the match to TRBD2 covers 7 bases. The CDR3 has 15 residues. Germline CDR1 SNHLY, CDR2 FYNNEI. Trimming took 6 bases from V and 0 from J; bases not matched to a gene: 5. The CDR3 is CASRPRGDSYNEQFF. Here the CDR3 DNA reads TGTGCCAGCAGGCCCCGGGGGGACTCCTACAATGAGCAGTTCTTC.

This chain connects TRBV5-1 to TRBJ1-1; D may be TRBD1 (5 bases). The V end lost 6 bases, the J end lost 1 base, and 13 bases lay between the germline ends. The CDR3 extends over 14 amino acids. CDR1 is SGHRS and CDR2 is YFSETQ in the germline V gene. The CDR3 loop is CASTQDNSNTEAFF. The CDR3 DNA follows: TGCGCCAGCACACAGGACAACTCGAACACTGAAGCTTTCTTT.

The chain uses TRBV10-2 and TRBJ2-3, with D tentatively TRBD1 (6 bases). The CDR3 consists of 15 residues. CDR1 and CDR2 from the germline V gene are WSHSY and SAAADI. The V gene lost 0 bases and the J gene lost 4 bases, with 11 bases spanning the gap. CDR3 sequence (DNA): TGCGCCAGCAGTGAGTCGAGGACAGCTCCAGATACGCAGTATTTT. This codes for CASSESRTAPDTQYF.

This chain joins TRBV5-1 and TRBJ1-1, with D maybe TRBD1 (6 bases). This CDR3 has 13 amino acids. V lost 4 bases and J 1 base, leaving 8 bases between the germline ends. The germline CDR1 and CDR2 sequences are SGHRS and YFSETQ. CDR3 nucleotides: TGCGCCAGCAGCCAACAGGGGAACACTGAAGCTTTCTTT. It yields the protein CASSQQGNTEAFF. The variable domain in full, with the rest retrieved from reference TRBV5-1 and TRBJ1-1, is KAGVTQTPRYLIKTRGQQVTLSCSPISGHRSVSWYQQTPGQGLQFLFEYFSETQRNKGNFPGRFSGRQFSNSRSEMNVSTLELGDSALYLCASSQQGNTEAFFGQGTRLTVV.

The chain employs TRBV5-4 and TRBJ1-1; D is undetermined. CDR1 SGHNT and CDR2 YYREEE come from the germline V gene (reference sequence). V lost 2 bases, J lost 5 bases, and 10 bases lay in between. CDR3 length: 13 amino acids. CDR3 nucleotides: TGTGCCAGCAGCTTCCCAAGTGGGACTGAAGCTTTCTTT. Amino acid sequence: CASSFPSGTEAFF.

The chain couples TRBV28 to TRBJ2-7; D perhaps matches TRBD1 (5 bases). This CDR3 spans 15 amino acids. Trimming cost V 5 bases and J 0 bases, with 14 bases left between them. Germline values: CDR1 MDHEN, CDR2 SYDVKM. The CDR3 region has the DNA TGTGCCAGCAGTCCAACAGGCGCCCCCTCCTACGAGCAGTACTTC. Translation: CASSPTGAPSYEQYF.

This clone was observed once. The J gene is TRBJ2-1, the V gene TRBV7-8; unclear D gene. V lost 5 bases, J lost 6 bases, and 8 bases lay in between. This CDR3 spans 12 amino acids. Per the germline V gene, CDR1 is SGHVS and CDR2 is FQNEAQ. CDR3 sequence: CASSPVGNEQFF. CDR3 in DNA: TGTGCCAGCAGCCCGGTTGGCAATGAGCAGTTCTTC. Looking up the rest from reference TRBV7-8 and TRBJ2-1 gives the full variable domain: GAGVSQSPRYKVAKRGQDVALRCDPISGHVSLFWYQQALGQGPEFLTYFQNEAQLDKSGLPSDRFFAERPEGSVSTLKIQRTQQEDSAVYLCASSPVGNEQFFGPGTRLTVL.

The V gene is TRBV7-8, the J gene TRBJ1-1; 10 nucleotides align to TRBD1. Trimming cost V 5 bases and J 3 bases; bases outside gene matches: 3. Germline lookup yields CDR1 SGHVS and CDR2 FQNEAQ. The CDR3 sequence is 14 residues long. The CDR3 DNA sequence: TGTGCCAGCAGCCGGACAGGGGGGGACACTGAAGCTTTCTTT. It codes for CASSRTGGDTEAFF.

This sequence joins TRBV5-1 and TRBJ2-7; 9 nucleotides line up with TRBD1. Trimming cost V 1 base and J 3 bases; bases outside gene matches: 5. The CDR3 consists of 15 residues. Germline loops: CDR1 SGHRS, CDR2 YFSETQ. The CDR3 loop is CASSLTGGKDYEQYF. CDR3 nucleotides: TGCGCCAGCAGCTTGACAGGGGGCAAGGACTACGAGCAGTACTTC.

This rearrangement joins TRBV30 to TRBJ1-2; no definite D call. Germline V gene sequence: CDR1 GTSNPN, CDR2 SVGIG (reference sequence). The CDR3 has 13 amino acids. Deletions cut 3 bases from V and 4 bases from J, with 12 bases between. The CDR3 DNA reads TGTGCCTGGAGGGACCCCGTGAGCTATGGCTACACCTTC. It codes for CAWRDPVSYGYTF.

The V gene is TRBV11-2, the J gene TRBJ2-5; maybe TRBD1 (6 bases). Looked up from germline, CDR1 is SGHAT and CDR2 is FQNNGV. The CDR3 spans 14 residues. Trimming stripped 1 base from V and 7 bases from J, with 13 bases between. The CDR3 spells CASSLGGLGMTQYF. The CDR3, as DNA: TGTGCCAGCAGCTTAGGGGGGCTTGGTATGACCCAGTACTTC.

This sequence joins TRBV19 and TRBJ1-1, with 8 bases aligning to TRBD1. The CDR3 length is 13 residues. Per germline, CDR1 LNHDA and CDR2 SQIVND (reference sequence). V was pared by 11 bases and J by 8 bases, with 13 bases of the junction left unmatched. The CDR3 coding sequence is TGTGCCTCAGAGGGGCAGGGGGCGCGGGAAGCTTTCTTT. Translating it yields CASEGQGAREAFF. The full variable domain, its missing parts supplied by reference TRBV19 and TRBJ1-1, is DGGITQSPKYLFRKEGQNVTLSCEQNLNHDAMYWYRQDPGQGLRLIYYSQIVNDFQKGDIAEGYSVSREKKESFPLTVTSAQKNPTAFYLCASEGQGAREAFFGQGTRLTVV.

The chain has TRBV11-3 and TRBJ2-3; D gene unclear. The V gene's germline CDR1 is SGHNT and CDR2 YENEEA. Deletions cut 2 bases from V and 0 bases from J, with 15 bases between. The CDR3 is 17 residues long. This chain's CDR3 is CASSLRQTTASTDTQYF. The DNA of the CDR3 is TGTGCCAGCAGCTTAAGGCAGACAACAGCTAGCACAGATACGCAGTATTTT. Based on the CDR3 plus reference TRBV11-3 and TRBJ2-3, the full variable domain is EAGVVQSPRYKIIEKKQPVAFWCNPISGHNTLYWYLQNLGQGPELLIRYENEEAVDDSQLPKDRFSAERLKGVDSTLKIQPAELGDSAVYLCASSLRQTTASTDTQYFGPGTRLTVL.